The following is a T cell receptor (beta chain) sequence with its context. Its target is not known. This specimen belongs to a study of cytomegalovirus exposure and HLA in healthy donors. Trimming left V 0 bases short and J 6 bases short, with 15 bases between. Germline V gene data show CDR1 as KGHSH and CDR2 as LQKENI. The CDR3 consists of 16 residues. This PCR relied on a set of 60 Vbeta primers and 13 Jbeta primers. The repertoire was sequenced with immunoSEQ multiplex PCR; TCRdb's copy has only in-frame clones and lacks some. The top ten clones hold less than 0.4% of a sample with around 270,000 clones, about four fifths of them seen once. Although they were nominally healthy when sampled, donors likely had unrecorded immune exposures. Whole-study findings and limits: Among TCR beta chains, those listed as cytomegalovirus-associated numbered more than 150. CMV serostatus was the only recorded immune exposure for donors.

The TCR was taken from a girl aged 2 to 9 in good health and CMV-seronegative. This chain links TRBV18 with TRBJ1-5; D not resolved. Source material: PBMCs. CDR3 bases: TGTGCCAGCTCACCACCGCGGGAAAGTCGGGCTCAGCCCCAGCATTTT. It encodes CASSPPRESRAQPQHF.